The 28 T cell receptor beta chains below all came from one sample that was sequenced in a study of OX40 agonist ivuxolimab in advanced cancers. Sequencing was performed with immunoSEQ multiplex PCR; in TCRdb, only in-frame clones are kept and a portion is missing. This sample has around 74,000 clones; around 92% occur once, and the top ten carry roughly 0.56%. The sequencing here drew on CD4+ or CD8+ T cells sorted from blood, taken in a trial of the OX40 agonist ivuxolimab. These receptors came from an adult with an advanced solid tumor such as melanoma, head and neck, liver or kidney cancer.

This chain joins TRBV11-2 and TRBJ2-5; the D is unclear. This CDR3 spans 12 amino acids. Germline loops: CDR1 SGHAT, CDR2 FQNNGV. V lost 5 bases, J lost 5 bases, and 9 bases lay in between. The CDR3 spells CASSPIPETQYF. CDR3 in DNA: TGTGCCAGCAGCCCTATACCGGAGACCCAGTACTTC.

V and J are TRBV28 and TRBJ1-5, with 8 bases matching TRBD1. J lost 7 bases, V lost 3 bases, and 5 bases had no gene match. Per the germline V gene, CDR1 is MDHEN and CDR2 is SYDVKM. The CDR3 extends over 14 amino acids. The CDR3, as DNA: TGTGCCAGCAGTTTCTCAGGGGGCAGGCAGCCCCAGCATTTT. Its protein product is CASSFSGGRQPQHF.

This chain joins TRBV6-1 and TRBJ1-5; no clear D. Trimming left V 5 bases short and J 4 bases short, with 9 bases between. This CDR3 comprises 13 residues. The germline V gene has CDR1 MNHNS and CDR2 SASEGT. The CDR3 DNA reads TGTGCCAGCAGTTTTTTGTGGAATCAGCCCCAGCATTTT. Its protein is CASSFLWNQPQHF.

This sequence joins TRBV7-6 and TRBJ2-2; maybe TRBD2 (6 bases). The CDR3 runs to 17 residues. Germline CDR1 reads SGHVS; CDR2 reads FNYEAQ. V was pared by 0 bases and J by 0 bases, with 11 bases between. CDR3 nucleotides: TGTGCCAGCAGCTTAGCCGGCGGGGCCGCGAACACCGGGGAGCTGTTTTTT. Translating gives CASSLAGGAANTGELFF.

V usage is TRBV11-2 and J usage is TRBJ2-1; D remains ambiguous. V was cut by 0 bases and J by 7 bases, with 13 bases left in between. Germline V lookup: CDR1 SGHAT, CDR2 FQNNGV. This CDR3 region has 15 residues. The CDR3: CASSLDGPSLNEQFF. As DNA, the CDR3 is TGTGCCAGCAGCTTAGACGGGCCGTCCTTGAATGAGCAGTTCTTC.

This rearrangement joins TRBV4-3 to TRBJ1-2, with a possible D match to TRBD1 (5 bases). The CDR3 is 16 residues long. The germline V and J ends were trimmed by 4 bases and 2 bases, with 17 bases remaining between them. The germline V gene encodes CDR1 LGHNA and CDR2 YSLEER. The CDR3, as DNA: TGCGCCAGCAGCCGAGAGCCGGGACGGGAGAACTATGGCTACACCTTC. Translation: CASSREPGRENYGYTF.

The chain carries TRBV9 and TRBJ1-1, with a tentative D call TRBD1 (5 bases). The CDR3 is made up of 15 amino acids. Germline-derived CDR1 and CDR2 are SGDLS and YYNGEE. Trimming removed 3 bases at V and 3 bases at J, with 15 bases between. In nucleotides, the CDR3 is TGTGCCAGCAGCGCCTCAGGATGGGGGGACACTGAAGCTTTCTTT. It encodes CASSASGWGDTEAFF. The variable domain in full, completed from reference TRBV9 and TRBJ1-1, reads DSGVTQTPKHLITATGQRVTLRCSPRSGDLSVYWYQQSLDQGLQFLIQYYNGEERAKGNILERFSAQQFPDLHSELNLSSLELGDSALYFCASSASGWGDTEAFFGQGTRLTVV.

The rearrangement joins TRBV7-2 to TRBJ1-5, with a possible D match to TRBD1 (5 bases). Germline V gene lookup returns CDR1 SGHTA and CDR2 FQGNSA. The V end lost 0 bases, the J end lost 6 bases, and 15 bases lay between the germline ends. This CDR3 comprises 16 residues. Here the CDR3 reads CASSLARPGRIQPQHF. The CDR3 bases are TGTGCCAGCAGCTTAGCGCGGCCAGGGCGTATTCAGCCCCAGCATTTT. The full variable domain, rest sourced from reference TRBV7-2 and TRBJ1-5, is GAGVSQSPSNKVTEKGKDVELRCDPISGHTALYWYRQSLGQGLEFLIYFQGNSAPDKSGLPSDRFSAERTGGSVSTLTIQRTQQEDSAVYLCASSLARPGRIQPQHFGDGTRLSIL.

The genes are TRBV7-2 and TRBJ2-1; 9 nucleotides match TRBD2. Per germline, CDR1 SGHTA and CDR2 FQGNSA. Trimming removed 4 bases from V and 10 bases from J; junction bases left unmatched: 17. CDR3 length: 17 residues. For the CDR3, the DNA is TGTGCCAGCAGCTGGAGGAGAGCGGGAGGCCAACTTGGAGAGCAGTTCTTC. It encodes CASSWRRAGGQLGEQFF. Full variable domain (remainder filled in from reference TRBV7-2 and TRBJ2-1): GAGVSQSPSNKVTEKGKDVELRCDPISGHTALYWYRQSLGQGLEFLIYFQGNSAPDKSGLPSDRFSAERTGGSVSTLTIQRTQQEDSAVYLCASSWRRAGGQLGEQFFGPGTRLTVL.

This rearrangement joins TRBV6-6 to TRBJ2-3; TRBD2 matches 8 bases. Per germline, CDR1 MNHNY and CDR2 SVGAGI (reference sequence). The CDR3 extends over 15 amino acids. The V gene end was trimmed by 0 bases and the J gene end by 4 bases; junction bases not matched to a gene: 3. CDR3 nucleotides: TGTGCCAGCAGTTACTCGATCGGGGGGGCAGATACGCAGTATTTT. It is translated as CASSYSIGGADTQYF.

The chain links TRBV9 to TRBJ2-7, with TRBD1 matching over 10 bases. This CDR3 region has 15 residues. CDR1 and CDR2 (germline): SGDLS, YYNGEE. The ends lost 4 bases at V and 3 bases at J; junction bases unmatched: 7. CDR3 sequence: CASSSRDRGYYEQYF. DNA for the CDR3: TGTGCCAGCAGCTCCCGGGACAGGGGATACTACGAGCAGTACTTC.

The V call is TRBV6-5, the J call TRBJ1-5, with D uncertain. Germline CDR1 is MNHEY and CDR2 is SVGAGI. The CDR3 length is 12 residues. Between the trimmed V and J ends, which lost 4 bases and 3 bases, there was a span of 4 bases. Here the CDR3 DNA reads TGTGCCAGCAGTTTGGACAATCAGCCCCAGCATTTT. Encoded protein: CASSLDNQPQHF.

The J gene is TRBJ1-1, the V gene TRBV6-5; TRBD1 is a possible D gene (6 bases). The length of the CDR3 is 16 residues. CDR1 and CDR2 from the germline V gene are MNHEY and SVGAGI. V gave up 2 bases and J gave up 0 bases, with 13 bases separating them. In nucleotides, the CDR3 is TGTGCCAGCAGTTACGATTCGGGGGCCGTGAACACTGAAGCTTTCTTT. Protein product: CASSYDSGAVNTEAFF.

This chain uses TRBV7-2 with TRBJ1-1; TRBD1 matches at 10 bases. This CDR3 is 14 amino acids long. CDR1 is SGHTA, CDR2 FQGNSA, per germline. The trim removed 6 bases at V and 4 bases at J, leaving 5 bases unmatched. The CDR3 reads CASSQTGGRTEAFF. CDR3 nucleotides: TGTGCCAGCAGTCAGACAGGGGGCCGCACTGAAGCTTTCTTT.

The CDR3: CASSPNRDSSYEQYF. The CDR3 region has the DNA TGTGCCAGCTCACCAAACCGGGACAGCTCCTACGAGCAGTACTTC. V and J are TRBV18 and TRBJ2-7; 7 bases align to TRBD1. The germline V gene has CDR1 KGHSH and CDR2 LQKENI. V dropped 2 bases and J dropped 0; count of bases not matched to a gene: 4. This CDR3 contains 15 residues.

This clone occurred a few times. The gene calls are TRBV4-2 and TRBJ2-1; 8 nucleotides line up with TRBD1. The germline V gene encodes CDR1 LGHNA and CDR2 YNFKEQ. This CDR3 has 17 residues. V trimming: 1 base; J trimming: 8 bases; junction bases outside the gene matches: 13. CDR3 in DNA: TGTGCCAGCAGCCAAGGACAGGGGATTTACACGGGGGATGAGCAGTTCTTC. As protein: CASSQGQGIYTGDEQFF.

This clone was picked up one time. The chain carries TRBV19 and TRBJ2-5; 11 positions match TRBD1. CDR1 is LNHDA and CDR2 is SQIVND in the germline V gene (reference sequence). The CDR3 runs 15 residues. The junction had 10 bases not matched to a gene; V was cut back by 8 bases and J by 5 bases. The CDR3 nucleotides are TGTGCCAGTTCCGAAGGACAGGGGGCTCGGGAGACCCAGTACTTC. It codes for CASSEGQGARETQYF. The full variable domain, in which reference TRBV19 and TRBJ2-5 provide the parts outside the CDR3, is DGGITQSPKYLFRKEGQNVTLSCEQNLNHDAMYWYRQDPGQGLRLIYYSQIVNDFQKGDIAEGYSVSREKKESFPLTVTSAQKNPTAFYLCASSEGQGARETQYFGPGTRLLVL.

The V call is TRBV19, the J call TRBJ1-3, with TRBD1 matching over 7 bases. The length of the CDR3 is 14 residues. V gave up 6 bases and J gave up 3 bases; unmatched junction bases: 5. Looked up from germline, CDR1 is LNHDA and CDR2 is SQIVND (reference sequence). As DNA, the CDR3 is TGTGCCAGTAGCCAACAGGGGAGTGGAAACACCATATATTTT. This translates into CASSQQGSGNTIYF.

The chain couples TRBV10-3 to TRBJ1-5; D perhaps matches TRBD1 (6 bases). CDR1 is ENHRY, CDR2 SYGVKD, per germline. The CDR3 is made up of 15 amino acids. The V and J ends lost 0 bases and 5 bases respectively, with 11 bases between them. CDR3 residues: CAISESTGRDQPQHF. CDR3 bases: TGTGCCATCAGTGAGTCGACAGGAAGGGATCAGCCCCAGCATTTT.

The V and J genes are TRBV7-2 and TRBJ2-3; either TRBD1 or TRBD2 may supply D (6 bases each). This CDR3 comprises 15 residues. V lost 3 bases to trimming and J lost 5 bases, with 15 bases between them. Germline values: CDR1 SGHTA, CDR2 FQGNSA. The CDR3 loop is CASSFGGLPGDTQYF. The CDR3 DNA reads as TGTGCCAGCAGCTTCGGGGGCCTGCCTGGAGATACGCAGTATTTT.

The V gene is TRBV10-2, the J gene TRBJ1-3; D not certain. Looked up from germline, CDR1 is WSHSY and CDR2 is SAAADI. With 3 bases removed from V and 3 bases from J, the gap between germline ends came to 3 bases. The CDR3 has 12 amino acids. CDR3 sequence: CASSENGNTIYF. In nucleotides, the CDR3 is TGCGCCAGCAGTGAAAATGGAAACACCATATATTTT.

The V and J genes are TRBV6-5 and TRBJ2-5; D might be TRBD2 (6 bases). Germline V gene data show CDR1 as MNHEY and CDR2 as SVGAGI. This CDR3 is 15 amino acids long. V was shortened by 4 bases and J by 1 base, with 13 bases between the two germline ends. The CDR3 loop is CASSSYMGGQETQYF. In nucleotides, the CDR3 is TGTGCCAGCAGTTCCTATATGGGGGGCCAAGAGACCCAGTACTTC.

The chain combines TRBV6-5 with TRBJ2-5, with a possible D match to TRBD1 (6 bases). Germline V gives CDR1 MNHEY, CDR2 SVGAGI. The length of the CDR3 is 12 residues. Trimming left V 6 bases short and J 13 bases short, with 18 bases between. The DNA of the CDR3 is TGTGCCAGCAGCTACGATCAGGGGTGGTGGTACTTC. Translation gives CASSYDQGWWYF.

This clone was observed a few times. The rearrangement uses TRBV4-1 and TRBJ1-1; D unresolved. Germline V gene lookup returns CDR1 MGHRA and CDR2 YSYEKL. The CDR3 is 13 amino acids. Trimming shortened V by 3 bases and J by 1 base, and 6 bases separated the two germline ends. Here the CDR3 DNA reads TGCGCCAGCAGCCAGAGCGGGAACACTGAAGCTTTCTTT. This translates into CASSQSGNTEAFF.

The CDR3 bases are TGTGCCAGCAGCTTAAGCCGGGGGAACACTGAAGCTTTCTTT. Translated, it gives CASSLSRGNTEAFF. The chain employs TRBV7-2 and TRBJ1-1; D is unresolved. There are 14 residues in the CDR3. Trimming removed 2 bases at V and 1 base at J, with 8 bases between. The germline V gene encodes CDR1 SGHTA and CDR2 FQGNSA.

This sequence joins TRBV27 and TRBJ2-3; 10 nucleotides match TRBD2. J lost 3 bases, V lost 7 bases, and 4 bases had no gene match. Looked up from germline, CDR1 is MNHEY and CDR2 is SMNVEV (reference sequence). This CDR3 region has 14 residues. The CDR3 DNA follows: TGTGCCAGCACCGCTAGCGGGAGAACAGATACGCAGTATTTT. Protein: CASTASGRTDTQYF.

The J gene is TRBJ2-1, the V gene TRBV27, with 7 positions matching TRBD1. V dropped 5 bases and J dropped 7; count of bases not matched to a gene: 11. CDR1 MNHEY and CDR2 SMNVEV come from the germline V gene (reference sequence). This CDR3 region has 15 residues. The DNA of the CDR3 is TGTGCCAGCAGTCCCCGACAGGGCGTGGGGAATGAGCAGTTCTTC. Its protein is CASSPRQGVGNEQFF.

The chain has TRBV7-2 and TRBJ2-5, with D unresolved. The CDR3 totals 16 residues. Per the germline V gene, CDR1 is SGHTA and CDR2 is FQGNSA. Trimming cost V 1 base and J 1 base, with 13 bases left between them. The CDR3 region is CASSLGRVSSQETQYF. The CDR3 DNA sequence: TGTGCCAGCAGCTTAGGGAGAGTTTCCAGCCAAGAGACCCAGTACTTC.